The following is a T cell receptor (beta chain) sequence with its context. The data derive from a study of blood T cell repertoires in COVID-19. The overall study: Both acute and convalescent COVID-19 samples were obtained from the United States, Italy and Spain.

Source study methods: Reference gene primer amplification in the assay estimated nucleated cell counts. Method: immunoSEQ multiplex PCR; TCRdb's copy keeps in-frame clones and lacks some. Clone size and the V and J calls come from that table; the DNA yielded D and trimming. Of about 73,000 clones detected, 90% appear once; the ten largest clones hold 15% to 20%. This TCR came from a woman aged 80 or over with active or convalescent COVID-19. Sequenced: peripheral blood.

CDR3 sequence: CASSPRVEGASGANVLTF. Written as DNA, the CDR3 is TGTGCCAGCAGCCCAAGGGTGGAGGGGGCCTCTGGGGCCAACGTCCTGACTTTC. V usage is TRBV7-3 and J usage is TRBJ2-6, with D perhaps matching TRBD1 (7 bases). The germline V gene has CDR1 SGHTA and CDR2 FQGTGA. V was pared by 5 bases and J by 0 bases, with 17 bases between. This CDR3 is built from 18 residues. The whole variable domain, remainder taken from reference TRBV7-3 and TRBJ2-6, is GAGVSQTPSNKVTEKGKYVELRCDPISGHTALYWYRQSLGQGPEFLIYFQGTGAADDSGLPNDRFFAVRPEGSVSTLKIQRTERGDSAVYLCASSPRVEGASGANVLTFGAGSRLTVL.